This TCR beta chain was documented in a study of Ad26.COV2.S vaccination and SARS-CoV-2 variants (TCRdb year 2021). Concerning the study at large: Donors in the vaccine arm were drawn from COV1001, a phase I-IIa trial of Ad26.COV2.S in healthy adults that was multicentre, randomized, double-blind and placebo-controlled. Ad26.COV2.S was administered intramuscularly at 5 x 10^10 or 1 x 10^11 viral particles, either as a single shot or as two shots given 56 days apart. The specificity and breadth of SARS-CoV-2-reactive T cell receptors after Ad26.COV2.S vaccination were assessed by TCRbeta repertoire sequencing. A total of around 32 samples were included in the TCR-sequenced set, comprising some 20 Ad26.COV2.S vaccine recipients, 5 placebo recipients and 8 SARS-CoV-2 convalescent individuals. Trial participants were randomized into five groups of five, in which low-dose or high-dose Ad26.COV2.S was given once or twice, or placebo was given on both occasions. Investigators remained blinded to trial group allocation during experiments and outcome assessment.

General study outcomes and caveats: The study lacked the statistical power to compare responses across vaccine doses or regimens. The authors noted that the TCR breadth and depth analyses may have underestimated total T cell responses. Vaccine and placebo recipients had comparable non-spike TCR breadth, which fits with the vaccine containing only spike. Substantial breadth of spike-specific CD8+ and CD4+ T cell responses was reported after vaccination. Compared with placebo recipients, Ad26.COV2.S recipients showed higher spike-specific TCR breadth (P = 0.0014).

With respect to this clone: Which antigen it targets is not known. Base qualities are missing; no much larger clone stands one base away.

Reading the label with the study, this specimen's treatment or condition is: roughly 18 received Ad26.COV2.S at low or high dose, single or two shots; 5 received placebo; per-sample allocation not given. For vaccine and placebo recipients, the sequenced repertoires came from samples collected on day 63 after the first injection. In Cohort 1b, 25 to 30 adults aged 18-55 years were enrolled at a single site in Boston, USA, between 29 July and 7 August 2020. Ad26.COV2.S was a replication-incompetent adenovirus type 26 vector expressing a prefusion-stabilized SARS-CoV-2 spike protein from the original Wuhan strain. The immunoSEQ Assay was the method used to sequence TCRbeta CDR3 regions. After extraction, genomic DNA underwent amplification by bias-controlled multiplex PCR, followed by high-throughput sequencing. The original pipeline was this. To quantify the absolute abundance of every unique TCRbeta CDR3 region, sequences were collapsed and filtered. T cell fraction was estimated by normalizing TCRbeta template counts to usable DNA, with usable DNA measured through amplification of reference genes found in all nucleated cells. Repertoire TCRs were annotated as SARS-CoV-2-specific when V gene, CDR3 amino acid sequence and J gene were exactly matched to a known reactive TCR set. The reference SARS-CoV-2 TCR set was obtained from MIRA and was filtered for enrichment in COVID-19-positive ImmuneCODE repertoires, whereby public or cross-reactive TCRs were removed. Using the MIRA antigens, annotated TCRs were further analysed by specific ORF or by position within an ORF. Depth was the summed frequency of annotated unique rearrangements, while breadth was defined as annotated unique rearrangements over total unique productive rearrangements. Two-sided Wilcoxon rank-sum tests were applied when comparing TCR breadth between groups. What TCRdb holds here is the immuneACCESS table cut down to in-frame rearrangements. Part of the clones is not present; checked against another copy, under half of the missing clones reflect an unresolved V gene, and the others are unexplained. V, J and clone size are taken as reported in that table, and D and trimming were inferred from the DNA itself. A total of hundreds of thousands of clones appear in this sample, 80% to 90% of them only once. The biggest ten clones account for about 3.1% of the sample.

Sequenced here: peripheral blood, sampled in a trial of Ad26.COV2.S vaccine versus placebo. This receptor was taken from a person between 18 and 59 years old who received the Ad26.COV2.S COVID-19 vaccine or a placebo.

The CDR3 has the sequence CASSFTGSGAIQYF. The sequence in DNA is TGTGCCAGCAGCTTCACCGGGTCGGGGGCAATTCAGTACTTC. The chain joins TRBV7-2 to TRBJ2-4; the D element could tentatively be TRBD1 or TRBD2, as 6 bases agree for each. The CDR3 numbers 14 residues from cysteine through phenylalanine. Kept here is only the CDR3 DNA, which spans 42 bases and is read in frame from base 1. CDR1 and CDR2, per the germline V gene, are SGHTA and FQGNSA. Relative to germline, V is 3 bases shorter and J is 10 bases shorter, with 16 bases between their ends.